The 5 T cell receptor beta chains reported below all come from one sample, sequenced in a study of cytomegalovirus exposure and HLA in healthy donors. The PCR employed 60 Vbeta primers together with 13 Jbeta primers. The method was immunoSEQ multiplex PCR; TCRdb's version includes in-frame clones alone and lacks a portion of them. This table has over 95,000 clones, about 79% appearing once. Specimen: PBMCs. Receptors were obtained from a young woman in good health and CMV-seronegative.

The J gene is TRBJ1-1, the V gene TRBV5-1; the match to TRBD1 covers 7 bases. The CDR3 extends over 14 amino acids. The germline V gene encodes CDR1 SGHRS and CDR2 YFSETQ. The J segment lost 0 bases and the V segment lost 4 bases, leaving 3 bases of the junction unmatched. This CDR3 reads CASSRDSMNTEAFF. CDR3 nucleotides: TGCGCCAGCAGCCGGGACAGCATGAACACTGAAGCTTTCTTT.

The chain uses TRBV5-1 and TRBJ1-2, with a possible D match to TRBD1 (5 bases). The CDR3 totals 12 residues. Germline values: CDR1 SGHRS, CDR2 YFSETQ. Between the trimmed V and J ends, which lost 6 bases and 8 bases, there was a span of 14 bases. DNA for the CDR3: TGCGCCAGCAAATCCACAGGCCAAGGCTACACCTTC. Translating gives CASKSTGQGYTF.

The V gene is TRBV6-1, the J gene TRBJ1-1; D unresolved. Germline CDR1 MNHNS, CDR2 SASEGT. V was clipped by 6 bases and J by 6 bases, with 14 bases between them. The CDR3 covers 13 residues. CDR3 coding DNA: TGTGCCAGCAGCACGGCCTTAGAGGCTGAAGCTTTCTTT. Amino acids: CASSTALEAEAFF.

This clone was observed a few times. This chain joins TRBV27 and TRBJ2-4; the D gene is possibly TRBD2 (7 bases). Per the germline V gene, CDR1 is MNHEY and CDR2 is SMNVEV (reference sequence). The CDR3 contains 18 residues. V lost 0 bases and J 0 bases, leaving 15 bases between the germline ends. The CDR3 sequence is CASSLSMGGATAKNIQYF. CDR3 in DNA: TGTGCCAGCAGTTTATCGATGGGGGGGGCCACAGCCAAAAACATTCAGTACTTC.

The V call is TRBV25-1, the J call TRBJ2-1, with TRBD1 matching over 9 bases. V gave up 5 bases and J gave up 5 bases; unmatched junction bases: 13. This CDR3 has 17 amino acids. Germline V gives CDR1 MGHDK, CDR2 SYGVNS. The chain's CDR3 is CASSTIPGQGPNNEQFF. CDR3 DNA: TGTGCCAGCAGTACAATTCCGGGACAGGGACCCAACAATGAGCAGTTCTTC.